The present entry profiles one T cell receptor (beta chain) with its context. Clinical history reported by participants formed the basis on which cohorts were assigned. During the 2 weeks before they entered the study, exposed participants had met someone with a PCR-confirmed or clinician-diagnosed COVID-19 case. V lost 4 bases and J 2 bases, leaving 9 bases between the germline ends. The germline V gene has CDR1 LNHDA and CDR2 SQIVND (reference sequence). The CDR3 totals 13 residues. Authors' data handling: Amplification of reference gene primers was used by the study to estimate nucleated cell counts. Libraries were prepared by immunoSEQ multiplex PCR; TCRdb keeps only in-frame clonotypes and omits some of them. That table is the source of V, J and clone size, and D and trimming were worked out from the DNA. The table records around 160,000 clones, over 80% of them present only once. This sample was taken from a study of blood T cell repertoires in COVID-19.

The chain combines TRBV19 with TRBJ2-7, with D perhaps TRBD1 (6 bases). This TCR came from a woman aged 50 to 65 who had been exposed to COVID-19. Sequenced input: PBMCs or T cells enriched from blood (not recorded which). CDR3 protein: CASSRGHPYEQYF. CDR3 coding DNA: TGTGCCAGTAGTAGGGGACATCCCTACGAGCAGTACTTC.